A single sample gave rise to the 23 T cell receptor beta chains below, sequenced in a study of Ad26.COV2.S vaccination and SARS-CoV-2 variants. Regarding treatment: 19 received Ad26.COV2.S at low or high dose, single or two shots; several received placebo; per-sample allocation not given. Samples came from day 63 after the first vaccine or placebo injection. Profiled with immunoSEQ multiplex PCR; TCRdb holds only in-frame clones, not every one. The table lists about 350,000 clones, less than 90% of them singletons. Specimen: peripheral blood, collected in a trial of Ad26.COV2.S vaccine versus placebo. The receptors come from a person between 18 and 65 years old who received the Ad26.COV2.S COVID-19 vaccine or a placebo.

The genes are TRBV6-6 and TRBJ1-5; a weak D match, TRBD1 (6 bases). Trimming pared 8 bases from V and 4 bases from J, leaving 12 bases between. Germline values: CDR1 MNHNY, CDR2 SVGAGI (reference sequence). The CDR3 has 13 amino acids. CDR3 loop: CASFERGNQPQHF. DNA for the CDR3: TGTGCCAGCTTCGAAAGGGGGAATCAGCCCCAGCATTTT.

The J gene is TRBJ1-2, the V gene TRBV6-5; TRBD1 is a possible D gene (5 bases). From germline, CDR1 is MNHEY and CDR2 SVGAGI. The CDR3 consists of 11 residues. This CDR3 reads CATKGSWGYTF. The CDR3 DNA reads as TGTGCAACCAAGGGGAGCTGGGGCTACACCTTC.

V gene TRBV27 combines with J gene TRBJ2-7; weak D call: TRBD1 (5 bases). CDR1 and CDR2 (germline): MNHEY, SMNVEV (reference sequence). The CDR3 contains 14 residues. With 4 bases removed from V and 2 bases from J, the gap between germline ends came to 12 bases. The chain's CDR3 is CASSSRENPYEQYF. Here the CDR3 DNA reads TGTGCCAGCAGTTCCAGGGAAAATCCCTACGAGCAGTACTTC.

The chain employs TRBV7-9 and TRBJ2-1; TRBD2 matches at 11 bases. This CDR3 is built from 15 residues. The junction had 3 bases not matched to a gene; V was cut back by 5 bases and J by 3 bases. Germline-derived CDR1 and CDR2 are SEHNR and FQNEAQ (reference sequence). CDR3 DNA: TGTGCCAGCAGCCCAACTAGCGGGAGCTACAATGAGCAGTTCTTC. Its protein is CASSPTSGSYNEQFF.

This clone appeared a single time. The V call is TRBV20-1, the J call TRBJ2-7; 11 bases are a match to TRBD1. V shed 6 bases and J 8 bases; nucleotides not matched to a gene: 12. This CDR3 is built from 14 residues. CDR1 and CDR2 from the germline V gene are DFQATT and SNEGSKA (reference sequence). DNA of the CDR3: TGCAGTGCCAGTCCACGGGACAGGGGGTACCAGCAGTACTTC. This translates into CSASPRDRGYQQYF.

DNA of the CDR3: TGTGCCAGCAGTTTCAGGTTCCTGGACAATGAGCAGTTCTTC. Translation gives CASSFRFLDNEQFF. The V and J genes are TRBV27 and TRBJ2-1, with unresolved D. V gave up 3 bases and J gave up 5 bases, with 11 bases separating them. The CDR3 extends over 14 amino acids. Germline V gives CDR1 MNHEY, CDR2 SMNVEV (reference sequence).

This clone was seen a few times. The V and J genes are TRBV4-3 and TRBJ1-2; no clear D gene. The V and J ends lost 0 bases and 4 bases respectively, with 9 bases between them. This CDR3 is 14 amino acids long. The germline CDR1 and CDR2 sequences are LGHNA and YSLEER. The DNA for the CDR3 is TGCGCCAGCAGCCAAGAAACGGAAATCTATGGCTACACCTTC. This sequence encodes CASSQETEIYGYTF.

This chain links TRBV19 with TRBJ1-1; D gene unclear. The germline V gene has CDR1 LNHDA and CDR2 SQIVND (reference sequence). The CDR3 is 16 amino acids. Trimming removed 7 bases from V and 3 bases from J, with 21 bases in between. The CDR3 sequence is CASTSAFARADTEAFF. DNA for the CDR3: TGTGCCAGTACCTCGGCTTTTGCCCGGGCTGACACTGAAGCTTTCTTT.

The chain combines TRBV28 with TRBJ2-2; 8 nucleotides match TRBD1. CDR1 is MDHEN and CDR2 is SYDVKM in the germline V gene. The CDR3 has 14 amino acids. V shed 6 bases and J 4 bases; nucleotides not matched to a gene: 4. The CDR3 here is CASRGQGPTGELFF. CDR3 nucleotide sequence: TGTGCCAGCAGAGGACAGGGACCCACCGGGGAGCTGTTTTTT.

The chain uses TRBV12-5 and TRBJ2-2; 7 nucleotides agree with TRBD1. The CDR3 spans 13 residues. The V segment lost 4 bases and the J segment 8 bases; nucleotides outside the gene matches: 4. CDR1 and CDR2 (germline): LGHNT, FRNRAP. CDR3 in amino acids: CASGSSGGGELFF. The CDR3 DNA sequence: TGTGCTAGTGGTTCCTCAGGGGGTGGGGAGCTGTTTTTT.

This chain uses TRBV7-2 with TRBJ2-5, with TRBD1 matching over 7 bases. The CDR3 has 14 amino acids. Germline loops: CDR1 SGHTA, CDR2 FQGNSA. After removal of 5 bases from V and 2 bases from J, the junction contained 5 bases not matched to a gene. The CDR3 region has the DNA TGTGCCAGCAGCGCCCGACAGGGACAAGAGACCCAGTACTTC. Protein product: CASSARQGQETQYF.

This clone was counted a few times. The CDR3 bases are TGTGCCAGCAGTTACGAGGCCAGGGGATTTGAAAAACTGTTTTTT. This encodes CASSYEARGFEKLFF. The V gene is TRBV6-5, the J gene TRBJ1-4; a possible D gene is TRBD1 (6 bases). Trimming cost V 2 bases and J 7 bases, with 14 bases left between them. CDR3 size: 15 residues. Germline-derived CDR1 and CDR2 are MNHEY and SVGAGI.

The chain uses TRBV10-3 and TRBJ2-7, with unresolved D. Trimming took off 6 bases at V and 0 bases at J, with 15 bases between the two ends. CDR1 is ENHRY and CDR2 is SYGVKD in the germline V gene. The CDR3 is made up of 15 amino acids. CDR3 region: CAISPGRTSSYEQYF. The CDR3 DNA reads TGTGCCATCAGCCCTGGAAGAACCTCCTCCTACGAGCAGTACTTC.

The rearrangement joins TRBV4-2 to TRBJ1-3; D not certain. The CDR3 totals 17 residues. V lost 0 bases, J lost 0 bases, and 12 bases lay in between. Germline V gene sequence: CDR1 LGHNA, CDR2 YNFKEQ. The chain's CDR3 is CASSQDVTGISGNTIYF. CDR3 coding DNA: TGTGCCAGCAGCCAAGATGTTACGGGCATCTCTGGAAACACCATATATTTT.

V gene TRBV28 combines with J gene TRBJ1-6; the D is unclear. CDR1 is MDHEN and CDR2 is SYDVKM in the germline V gene. V gave up 2 bases and J gave up 9 bases, with 20 bases separating them. This CDR3 region has 17 residues. Here the CDR3 DNA reads TGTGCCAGCAGTTTAAGGGTAGCGACTTATATAATTTCACCCCTCCACTTT. Its translation: CASSLRVATYIISPLHF.

This chain links TRBV4-1 with TRBJ2-7; weak D call: TRBD2 (7 bases). There are 16 residues in the CDR3. Trimming shortened V by 1 base and J by 1 base, and 14 bases separated the two germline ends. The germline V gene encodes CDR1 MGHRA and CDR2 YSYEKL. CDR3: CASSQVGGLRSYEQYF. Written as DNA, the CDR3 is TGCGCCAGCAGCCAAGTGGGGGGGCTAAGGTCCTACGAGCAGTACTTC.

This sequence joins TRBV15 and TRBJ2-3; 9 bases map to TRBD1. The V gene's germline CDR1 is LNHNV and CDR2 YYDKDF (reference sequence). The CDR3 has 18 residues. V was clipped by 0 bases and J by 3 bases; unmatched bases: 10. The CDR3 sequence is CATSRDGTGYYRTDTQYF. CDR3 nucleotides: TGTGCCACCAGCAGAGATGGGACAGGGTATTATCGTACAGATACGCAGTATTTT.

The chain employs TRBV9 and TRBJ2-5, with D maybe TRBD1 (5 bases). Germline CDR1 reads SGDLS; CDR2 reads YYNGEE. CDR3 size: 14 residues. Between the trimmed V and J ends, which lost 0 bases and 2 bases, there was a span of 8 bases. Here the CDR3 DNA reads TGTGCCAGCAGCGTAGCTGCAGGGCAAGAGACCCAGTACTTC. Translating gives CASSVAAGQETQYF.

The gene calls are TRBV6-5 and TRBJ2-7; D remains unclear. The CDR3 has 11 amino acids. Germline V gene lookup returns CDR1 MNHEY and CDR2 SVGAGI. Trimming cost V 6 bases and J 7 bases, with 10 bases left between them. The chain's CDR3 is CASRDSLEQYF. The CDR3 DNA follows: TGTGCCAGCAGAGATTCACTGGAGCAGTACTTC.

The V gene is TRBV7-9, the J gene TRBJ2-5; D is possibly TRBD2 (6 bases). This CDR3 spans 14 amino acids. Germline CDR1 is SEHNR and CDR2 is FQNEAQ (reference sequence). V was cut by 0 bases and J by 4 bases, with 9 bases left in between. CDR3 coding DNA: TGTGCCAGCAGCTTAGCGGGGGGAGGAGAGACCCAGTACTTC. Its protein product is CASSLAGGGETQYF.

This chain links TRBV5-4 with TRBJ1-2, with a weak D call TRBD1 (5 bases). The CDR3 totals 14 residues. Trimming stripped 1 base from V and 8 bases from J, with 15 bases between. Germline V CDR1 and CDR2: SGHNT, YYREEE (reference sequence). The CDR3 sequence: CASSLRTGPGGYTF. CDR3 nucleotides: TGTGCCAGCAGCTTGCGGACGGGACCCGGCGGCTACACCTTC. The whole variable domain, remainder taken from reference TRBV5-4 and TRBJ1-2, is ETGVTQSPTHLIKTRGQQVTLRCSSQSGHNTVSWYQQALGQGPQFIFQYYREEENGRGNFPPRFSGLQFPNYSSELNVNALELDDSALYLCASSLRTGPGGYTFGSGTRLTVV.

DNA of the CDR3: TGCGCCAGCAGTGGGCTGACGGGAGGGCTTGAGCAGTTCTTC. Its protein is CASSGLTGGLEQFF. V usage is TRBV10-1 and J usage is TRBJ2-1, with 8 bases aligning to TRBD2. CDR1 and CDR2 from the germline V gene are WNHNN and SYGVQD (reference sequence). V lost 4 bases to trimming and J lost 9 bases; unmatched junction nucleotides: 8. The CDR3 covers 14 residues.

The CDR3 nucleotides read TGTGCCAGCAGAGGACTGGCCAACGAGCAGTACTTC. This sequence encodes CASRGLANEQYF. The gene calls are TRBV6-5 and TRBJ2-7, with D maybe TRBD2 (5 bases). Trimming pared 6 bases from V and 5 bases from J, leaving 11 bases between. This CDR3 is built from 12 residues. CDR1 MNHEY and CDR2 SVGAGI come from the germline V gene.